The T cell receptor (beta chain) under discussion was sequenced for a study of T cells after posttransplantation cyclophosphamide. Regarding the study as a whole: After PTCy, TRB diversity resembled that of CNI/methotrexate controls.

This clone was counted many times. No antigen is known for it. Sequenced by immunoSEQ multiplex PCR; TCRdb stores in-frame clones only, minus some. The sample shows about 38,000 clones, no singletons; the ten largest hold approximately 5.9%. This CDR3 has 12 amino acids. Germline loops: CDR1 LNHDA, CDR2 SQIVND (reference sequence). V lost 4 bases and J 8 bases, leaving 11 bases between the germline ends. The TCR comes from a man aged 25-45 years in good health and a related stem cell transplant donor. V and J are TRBV19 and TRBJ1-2, with D uncertain. Sequences were obtained from PBMCs. The CDR3 here is CASSTGVEGYTF. The CDR3 coding sequence is TGTGCCAGTAGTACAGGCGTGGAGGGCTACACCTTC.